Below, 28 T cell receptor beta chains from the same sample are listed, as sequenced in a study of cytomegalovirus exposure and HLA in healthy donors. PCR used 60 Vbeta primers and 13 Jbeta primers. Here immunoSEQ multiplex PCR was the method, and the copy in TCRdb shows in-frame clones only, minus some. Of 150,000 or so clones in the sample, around 73% are singletons; the top ten hold approximately 1.6%. The specimen sequenced was PBMCs. Receptors originate from a woman in her late teens or twenties in good health and CMV-seronegative.

This clone was recorded a few times. This same CDR3 is encoded by further DNA sequences in the sample. V gene TRBV10-1 combines with J gene TRBJ1-1, with D perhaps matching TRBD1 (6 bases). CDR1 and CDR2 from the germline V gene are WNHNN and SYGVQD (reference sequence). This CDR3 region has 13 residues. Between the trimmed V and J ends, which lost 0 bases and 4 bases, there was a span of 6 bases. In DNA form, the CDR3 reads TGCGCCAGCAGTGAGTCAGGGGGCACTGAAGCTTTCTTT. Its protein is CASSESGGTEAFF.

The chain recombines TRBV6-5 with TRBJ2-1, with D possibly TRBD1 on 6 matching bases. From germline, CDR1 is MNHEY and CDR2 SVGAGI. The V end lost 5 bases, the J end lost 4 bases, and 9 bases lay between the germline ends. This CDR3 spans 13 amino acids. The CDR3 loop is CASSQQGYNEQFF. The CDR3 DNA follows: TGTGCCAGCAGTCAACAGGGATACAATGAGCAGTTCTTC.

The chain recombines TRBV9 with TRBJ2-1; D unclear. Germline loops: CDR1 SGDLS, CDR2 YYNGEE. V shed 3 bases and J shed 10 bases, with 17 bases lying between them. The CDR3 is 14 residues long. The CDR3 DNA sequence: TGTGCCAGCAGCGCGAGATTCCAACCAACGGAGCAGTTCTTC. It codes for CASSARFQPTEQFF.

This clone was recorded only once. The chain links TRBV28 to TRBJ1-5; D is perhaps TRBD1 (5 bases). The V and J ends lost 2 bases and 1 base respectively, with 12 bases between them. This CDR3 contains 16 residues. Germline loops: CDR1 MDHEN, CDR2 SYDVKM. In DNA form, the CDR3 reads TGTGCCAGCAGTTTAAAAGCAGGGCGGAGCAATCAGCCCCAGCATTTT. Translating it yields CASSLKAGRSNQPQHF.

V and J are TRBV4-3 and TRBJ2-2; D ambiguous. CDR1 LGHNA and CDR2 YSLEER come from the germline V gene. The CDR3 sequence is 14 residues long. The V gene lost 3 bases and the J gene lost 4 bases, with 9 bases spanning the gap. The CDR3 loop is CASSHFGGTGELFF. The DNA of the CDR3 is TGCGCCAGCAGCCACTTCGGCGGCACCGGGGAGCTGTTTTTT.

CDR3 residues: CASSSVGEGTETQYF. CDR3 coding DNA: TGTGCCAGCAGTTCCGTGGGGGAGGGGACGGAGACCCAGTACTTC. The rearrangement joins TRBV28 to TRBJ2-5, with 7 bases matching TRBD2. Germline V CDR1 and CDR2: MDHEN, SYDVKM. The CDR3 has 15 residues. Unmatched junction bases numbered 10, after V lost 4 bases and J lost 5 bases.

V usage is TRBV19 and J usage is TRBJ1-1; 7 positions agree with TRBD1. Germline V CDR1 and CDR2: LNHDA, SQIVND (reference sequence). V lost 5 bases to trimming and J lost 3 bases; unmatched junction nucleotides: 6. The CDR3 sequence is 14 residues long. CDR3 protein: CASSLDREDTEAFF. The CDR3 coding sequence is TGTGCCAGTAGTCTTGACAGGGAGGACACTGAAGCTTTCTTT.

This clone appeared a single time. This rearrangement joins TRBV5-1 to TRBJ1-1; a possible D gene is TRBD1 (5 bases). Trimming removed 1 base from V and 6 bases from J, with 10 bases in between. In germline, CDR1 is SGHRS, CDR2 YFSETQ. The CDR3 extends over 13 amino acids. CDR3 sequence (DNA): TGCGCCAGCAGCTTGACCAGGGCATCTGAAGCTTTCTTT. As protein: CASSLTRASEAFF. Variable domain in full (rest from reference TRBV5-1 and TRBJ1-1): KAGVTQTPRYLIKTRGQQVTLSCSPISGHRSVSWYQQTPGQGLQFLFEYFSETQRNKGNFPGRFSGRQFSNSRSEMNVSTLELGDSALYLCASSLTRASEAFFGQGTRLTVV.

This chain links TRBV5-5 with TRBJ1-2; D is uncertain. Trimming removed 5 bases from V and 0 bases from J, with 17 bases in between. Germline lookup yields CDR1 SGHKS and CDR2 YYEKEE (reference sequence). This CDR3 spans 16 amino acids. The CDR3 sequence is CASRPTVGGANYGYTF. Here the CDR3 DNA reads TGTGCCAGCAGACCTACGGTCGGCGGGGCTAACTATGGCTACACCTTC.

The rearrangement links TRBV7-2 to TRBJ2-1; 11 positions agree with TRBD1. J gave up 9 bases and V 3 bases, and 1 base lay outside the gene matches. The germline gives CDR1 SGHTA, CDR2 FQGNSA. The CDR3 length is 13 residues. The CDR3 nucleotides are TGTGCCAGCAGCTTGGGACAGGGGGTTGAGCAGTTCTTC. This translates into CASSLGQGVEQFF.

The rearrangement joins TRBV28 to TRBJ1-5; TRBD1 might be the D (6 bases). The CDR3 has 17 residues. In germline, CDR1 is MDHEN, CDR2 SYDVKM. Between the trimmed V and J ends, which lost 5 bases and 0 bases, there was a span of 17 bases. Here the CDR3 reads CASSPRGARYSNQPQHF. The CDR3 DNA reads as TGTGCCAGCAGTCCCAGGGGCGCCAGATATAGCAATCAGCCCCAGCATTTT.

The table lists this clone with a count of one. The chain has TRBV6-5 and TRBJ1-2, with D possibly being TRBD1 (6 bases). The V gene's germline CDR1 is MNHEY and CDR2 SVGAGI. Deletions cut 4 bases from V and 8 bases from J, with 14 bases between. CDR3 length: 13 amino acids. Written as DNA, the CDR3 is TGTGCCAGCAGTTTAAGGGGGGGGCGAGGCTACACCTTC. It is translated as CASSLRGGRGYTF.

V is TRBV18 and J is TRBJ2-1; 8 positions match TRBD1. The germline gives CDR1 KGHSH, CDR2 LQKENI. V lost 6 bases to trimming and J lost 5 bases; unmatched junction nucleotides: 3. CDR3 length: 13 residues. The CDR3 sequence: CASSRQGHNEQFF. CDR3 sequence (DNA): TGTGCCAGCTCCCGACAGGGGCACAATGAGCAGTTCTTC.

The V gene is TRBV19, the J gene TRBJ2-1, with a possible D match to TRBD2 (5 bases). The germline V gene encodes CDR1 LNHDA and CDR2 SQIVND (reference sequence). The CDR3 is 16 amino acids. V lost 5 bases and J lost 6, with 20 bases in between. This CDR3 reads CASSVEASLGLNEQFF. As DNA, the CDR3 is TGTGCCAGTAGTGTCGAGGCGTCCCTAGGACTCAATGAGCAGTTCTTC.

The chain links TRBV12-2 to TRBJ2-3; TRBD2 was called by the table and not checked on the DNA. TRBV12-2 is listed as a pseudogene. The CDR3 totals 18 residues. The CDR3 is CASRLAALGRGGTDTQYF. The CDR3 DNA sequence: TGTGCAAGTCGCTTAGCGGCACTGGGACGGGGGGGCACAGATACGCAGTATTTT.

The V gene is TRBV5-1, the J gene TRBJ1-5; weak D call: TRBD1 (5 bases). With 4 bases removed from V and 1 base from J, the gap between germline ends came to 12 bases. The CDR3 is 15 residues long. CDR1 is SGHRS, CDR2 YFSETQ, per germline. The CDR3 nucleotides read TGCGCCAGCAGCAGGACGGGGGTGAGCAATCAGCCCCAGCATTTT. The encoded protein is CASSRTGVSNQPQHF.

The rearrangement uses TRBV9 and TRBJ1-5, with 11 bases aligning to TRBD1. Germline V gene data show CDR1 as SGDLS and CDR2 as YYNGEE. The CDR3 consists of 16 residues. Germline trimming cut 4 bases from V and 4 bases from J; bases unmatched to any gene: 7. The CDR3 region is CASSTHGQGANQPQHF. In nucleotides, the CDR3 is TGTGCCAGCAGCACTCACGGACAGGGGGCTAATCAGCCCCAGCATTTT.

This clone was counted once. The V call is TRBV19, the J call TRBJ2-3; 8 nucleotides match TRBD2. CDR1 LNHDA and CDR2 SQIVND come from the germline V gene (reference sequence). With 7 bases clipped from V and 4 bases from J, the junction kept 10 bases outside the gene matches. The CDR3 consists of 15 residues. CDR3 nucleotides: TGTGCCAGTACCCCGAGTCCGGGAGGGTCAGATACGCAGTATTTT. Residues: CASTPSPGGSDTQYF.

This clone was seen more than once but under ten times. This chain connects TRBV4-1 to TRBJ1-6, with TRBD1 identical over 10 bases. Unmatched junction bases numbered 6, after V lost 0 bases and J lost 1 base. In germline, CDR1 is MGHRA, CDR2 YSYEKL. The length of the CDR3 is 19 residues. This chain's CDR3 is CASSQDWGQGFSYNSPLHF. For the CDR3, the DNA is TGCGCCAGCAGCCAAGATTGGGGACAGGGGTTTTCCTATAATTCACCCCTCCACTTT.

The V and J genes are TRBV6-6 and TRBJ2-4, with TRBD1 matching over 7 bases. V dropped 6 bases and J dropped 4; count of bases not matched to a gene: 9. Germline CDR1 and CDR2: MNHNY and SVGAGI (reference sequence). The CDR3 runs 15 residues. As DNA, the CDR3 is TGTGCCAGCAGCGCAGGGGGATCGGTAAAAAACATTCAGTACTTC. Its translation: CASSAGGSVKNIQYF.

Turning to this clone: This specimen includes other DNA sequences encoding the same CDR3. The chain couples TRBV28 to TRBJ1-5; D remains ambiguous. The V gene lost 6 bases and the J gene lost 1 base, with 10 bases spanning the gap. The CDR3 is made up of 14 amino acids. The germline gives CDR1 MDHEN, CDR2 SYDVKM. Written as DNA, the CDR3 is TGTGCCAGCAGGACGGCGGGGAGCAATCAGCCCCAGCATTTT. Translated: CASRTAGSNQPQHF.

The chain uses TRBV5-1 and TRBJ2-3; 11 bases are shared with TRBD2. The V and J ends lost 5 bases and 4 bases, in that order; junction bases with no gene match: 9. Germline loops: CDR1 SGHRS, CDR2 YFSETQ. This CDR3 is built from 16 residues. The CDR3 coding sequence is TGCGCCAGCAGTCCTACTAGCGGGGGCCTTGCAGATACGCAGTATTTT. It yields the protein CASSPTSGGLADTQYF.

DNA of the CDR3: TGTGCCAGCAGGTTCCTCACTACAGATACGCAGTATTTT. This translates into CASRFLTTDTQYF. The chain joins TRBV6-1 to TRBJ2-3; no reliable D call. V lost 6 bases and J 3 bases, leaving 10 bases between the germline ends. Germline V gives CDR1 MNHNS, CDR2 SASEGT. The CDR3 totals 13 residues.

V and J are TRBV9 and TRBJ1-3, with a tentative D call TRBD1 (6 bases). Trimming pared 3 bases from V and 0 bases from J, leaving 7 bases between. Germline CDR1 reads SGDLS; CDR2 reads YYNGEE. This CDR3 has 14 amino acids. CDR3 amino acids: CASSEQGSGNTIYF. As DNA, the CDR3 is TGTGCCAGCAGCGAACAGGGCTCTGGAAACACCATATATTTT. The whole variable domain, filled in from reference TRBV9 and TRBJ1-3, reads DSGVTQTPKHLITATGQRVTLRCSPRSGDLSVYWYQQSLDQGLQFLIQYYNGEERAKGNILERFSAQQFPDLHSELNLSSLELGDSALYFCASSEQGSGNTIYFGEGSWLTVV.

The V and J genes are TRBV11-2 and TRBJ1-2; D remains unclear. CDR1 SGHAT and CDR2 FQNNGV come from the germline V gene. The V end was cut by 5 bases, the J end by 2 bases, with 9 bases between. This CDR3 comprises 13 residues. As DNA, the CDR3 is TGTGCCAGCAGCCTTGGACTGAACTATGGCTACACCTTC. The encoded protein is CASSLGLNYGYTF.

The chain uses TRBV4-3 and TRBJ2-4; 11 bases align to TRBD1. Per the germline V gene, CDR1 is LGHNA and CDR2 is YSLEER. CDR3 length: 15 residues. J lost 8 bases, V lost 2 bases, and 5 bases had no gene match. DNA for the CDR3: TGCGCCAGCAGCCAACGGACAGGGGGCGTAGACATTCAGTACTTC. This gives the protein CASSQRTGGVDIQYF.

Notes on this clone: Other DNA sequences in the sample encode the same CDR3. The chain joins TRBV5-6 to TRBJ1-5, with 10 bases fitting TRBD1. This CDR3 spans 15 amino acids. The germline gives CDR1 SGHDT, CDR2 YYEEEE. V dropped 3 bases and J dropped 4; count of bases not matched to a gene: 4. CDR3 DNA sequence: TGTGCCAGCAGCTCAAGGGACAGGGGTAATCAGCCCCAGCATTTT. Translated: CASSSRDRGNQPQHF.

The chain uses TRBV18 and TRBJ2-7, with a tentative D call TRBD2 (7 bases). CDR3 length equals 17 residues. Deletions cut 0 bases from V and 7 bases from J, with 22 bases between. Germline CDR1 is KGHSH and CDR2 is LQKENI. The CDR3 bases are TGTGCCAGCTCACCACCGTCTGGCGGGGGCGACGTTAAAGAGCAGTACTTC. Its translation: CASSPPSGGGDVKEQYF.